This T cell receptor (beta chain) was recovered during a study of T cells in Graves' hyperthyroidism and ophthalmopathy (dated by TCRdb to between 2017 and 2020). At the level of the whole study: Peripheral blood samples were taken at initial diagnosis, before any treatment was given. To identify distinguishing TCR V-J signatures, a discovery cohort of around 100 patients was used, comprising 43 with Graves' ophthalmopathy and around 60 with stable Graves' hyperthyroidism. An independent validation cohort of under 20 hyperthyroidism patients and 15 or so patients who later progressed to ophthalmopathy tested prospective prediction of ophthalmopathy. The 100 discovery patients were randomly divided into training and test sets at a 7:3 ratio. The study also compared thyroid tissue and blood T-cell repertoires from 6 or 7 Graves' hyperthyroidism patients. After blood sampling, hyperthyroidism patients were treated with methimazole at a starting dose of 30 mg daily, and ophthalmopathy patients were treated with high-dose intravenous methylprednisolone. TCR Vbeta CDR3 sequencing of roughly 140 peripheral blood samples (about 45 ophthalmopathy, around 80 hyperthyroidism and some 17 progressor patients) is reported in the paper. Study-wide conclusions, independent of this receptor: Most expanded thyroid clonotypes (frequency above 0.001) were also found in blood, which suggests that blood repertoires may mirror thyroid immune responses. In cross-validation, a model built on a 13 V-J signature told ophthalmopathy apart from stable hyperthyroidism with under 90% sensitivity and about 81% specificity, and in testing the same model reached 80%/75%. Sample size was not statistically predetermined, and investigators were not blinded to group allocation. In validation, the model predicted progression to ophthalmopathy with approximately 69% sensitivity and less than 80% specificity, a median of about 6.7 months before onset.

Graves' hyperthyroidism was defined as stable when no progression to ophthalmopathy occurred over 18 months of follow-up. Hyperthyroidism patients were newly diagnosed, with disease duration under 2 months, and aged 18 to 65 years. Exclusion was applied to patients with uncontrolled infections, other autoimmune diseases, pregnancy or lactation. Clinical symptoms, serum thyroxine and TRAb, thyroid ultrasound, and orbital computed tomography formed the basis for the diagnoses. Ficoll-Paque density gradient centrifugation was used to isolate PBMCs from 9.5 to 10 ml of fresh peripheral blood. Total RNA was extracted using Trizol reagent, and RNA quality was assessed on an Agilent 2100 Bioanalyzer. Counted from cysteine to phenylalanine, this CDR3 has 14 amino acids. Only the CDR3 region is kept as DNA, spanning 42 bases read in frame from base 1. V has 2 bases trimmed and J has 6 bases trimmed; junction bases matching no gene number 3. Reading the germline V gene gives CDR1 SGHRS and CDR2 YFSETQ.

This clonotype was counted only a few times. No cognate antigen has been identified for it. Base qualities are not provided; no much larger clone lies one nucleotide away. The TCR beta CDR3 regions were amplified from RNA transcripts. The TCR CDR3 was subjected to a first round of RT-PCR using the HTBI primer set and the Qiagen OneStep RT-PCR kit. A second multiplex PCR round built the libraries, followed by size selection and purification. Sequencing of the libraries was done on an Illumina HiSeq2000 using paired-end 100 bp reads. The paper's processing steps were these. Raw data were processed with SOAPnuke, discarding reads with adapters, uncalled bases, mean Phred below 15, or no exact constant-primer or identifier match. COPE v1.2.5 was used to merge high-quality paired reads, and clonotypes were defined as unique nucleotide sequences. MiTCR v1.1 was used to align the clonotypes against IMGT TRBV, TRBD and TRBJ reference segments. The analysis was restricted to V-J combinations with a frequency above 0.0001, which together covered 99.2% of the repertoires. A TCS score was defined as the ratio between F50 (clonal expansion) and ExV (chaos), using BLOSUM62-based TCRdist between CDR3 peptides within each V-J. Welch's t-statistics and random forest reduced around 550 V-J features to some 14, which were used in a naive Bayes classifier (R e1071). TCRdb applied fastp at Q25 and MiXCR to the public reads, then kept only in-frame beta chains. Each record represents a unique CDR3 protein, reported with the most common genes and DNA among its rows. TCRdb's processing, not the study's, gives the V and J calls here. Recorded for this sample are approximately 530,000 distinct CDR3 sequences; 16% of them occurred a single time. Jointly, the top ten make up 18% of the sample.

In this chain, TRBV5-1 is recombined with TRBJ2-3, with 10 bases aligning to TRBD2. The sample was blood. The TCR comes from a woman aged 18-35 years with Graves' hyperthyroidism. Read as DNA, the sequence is TGCGCCAGCAGCTTCGGAGCGGGAGGGGATACGCAGTATTTT. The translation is CASSFGAGGDTQYF.